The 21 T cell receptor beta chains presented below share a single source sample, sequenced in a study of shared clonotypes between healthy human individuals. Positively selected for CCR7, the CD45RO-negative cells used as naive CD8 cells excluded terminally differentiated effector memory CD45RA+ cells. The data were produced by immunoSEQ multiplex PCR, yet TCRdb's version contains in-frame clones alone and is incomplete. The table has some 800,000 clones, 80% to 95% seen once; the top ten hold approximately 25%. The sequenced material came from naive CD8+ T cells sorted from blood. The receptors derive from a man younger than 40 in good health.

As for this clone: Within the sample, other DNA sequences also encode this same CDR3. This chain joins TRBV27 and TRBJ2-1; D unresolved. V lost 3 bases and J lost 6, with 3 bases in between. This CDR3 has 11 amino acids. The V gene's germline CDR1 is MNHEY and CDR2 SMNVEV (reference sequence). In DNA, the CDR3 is TGTGCCAGCAGTTTTGGCAATGAGCAGTTCTTC. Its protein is CASSFGNEQFF.

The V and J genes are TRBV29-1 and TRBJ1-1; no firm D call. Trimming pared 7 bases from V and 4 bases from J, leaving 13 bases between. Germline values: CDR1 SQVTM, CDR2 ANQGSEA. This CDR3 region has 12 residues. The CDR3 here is CSGLLESTEAFF. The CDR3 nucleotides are TGCAGCGGCCTCCTAGAGTCCACTGAAGCTTTCTTT.

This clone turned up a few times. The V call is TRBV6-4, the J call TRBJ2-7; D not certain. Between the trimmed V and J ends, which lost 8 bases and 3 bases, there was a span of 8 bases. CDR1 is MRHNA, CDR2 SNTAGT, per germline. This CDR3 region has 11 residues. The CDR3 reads CASGPLYEQYF. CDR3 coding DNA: TGTGCCAGCGGACCCCTCTACGAGCAGTACTTC.

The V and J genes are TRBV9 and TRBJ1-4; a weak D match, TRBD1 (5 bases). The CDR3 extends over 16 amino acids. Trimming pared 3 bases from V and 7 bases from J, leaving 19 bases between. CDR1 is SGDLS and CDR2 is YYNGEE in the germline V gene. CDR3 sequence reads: CASSAEGREGGEKLFF. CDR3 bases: TGTGCCAGCAGCGCCGAGGGGCGGGAAGGAGGTGAAAAACTGTTTTTT. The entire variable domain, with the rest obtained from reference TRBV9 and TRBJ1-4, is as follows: DSGVTQTPKHLITATGQRVTLRCSPRSGDLSVYWYQQSLDQGLQFLIQYYNGEERAKGNILERFSAQQFPDLHSELNLSSLELGDSALYFCASSAEGREGGEKLFFGSGTQLSVL.

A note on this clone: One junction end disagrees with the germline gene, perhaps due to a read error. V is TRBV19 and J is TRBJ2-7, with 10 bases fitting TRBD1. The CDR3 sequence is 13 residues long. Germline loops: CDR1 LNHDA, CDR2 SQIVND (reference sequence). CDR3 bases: TGTGCCAGTAGTCTCTCCCTGACAGGGGGCTTTACCTTC. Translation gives CASSLSLTGGFTF.

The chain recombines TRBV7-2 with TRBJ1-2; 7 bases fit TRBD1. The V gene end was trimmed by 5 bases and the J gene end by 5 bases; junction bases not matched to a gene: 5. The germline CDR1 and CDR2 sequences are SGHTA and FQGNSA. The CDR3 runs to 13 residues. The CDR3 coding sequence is TGTGCCAGCAGCCCGGACAGGATTTATGGCTACACCTTC. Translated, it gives CASSPDRIYGYTF.

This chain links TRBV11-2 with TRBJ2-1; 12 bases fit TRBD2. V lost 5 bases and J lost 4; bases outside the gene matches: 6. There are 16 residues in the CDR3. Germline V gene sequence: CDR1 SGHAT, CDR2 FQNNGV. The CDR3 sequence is CASSPRTSGIYNEQFF. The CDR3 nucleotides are TGTGCCAGCAGCCCACGGACTAGCGGGATATACAATGAGCAGTTCTTC.

The CDR3 coding sequence is TGTGCCAGCACCATCACAGGACAGGGAAGTGGCTACACCTTC. Encoded protein: CASTITGQGSGYTF. The chain recombines TRBV28 with TRBJ1-2; TRBD1 matches 8 bases. The germline V gene has CDR1 MDHEN and CDR2 SYDVKM. The J segment lost 7 bases and the V segment lost 7 bases, leaving 11 bases of the junction unmatched. The CDR3 has 14 amino acids.

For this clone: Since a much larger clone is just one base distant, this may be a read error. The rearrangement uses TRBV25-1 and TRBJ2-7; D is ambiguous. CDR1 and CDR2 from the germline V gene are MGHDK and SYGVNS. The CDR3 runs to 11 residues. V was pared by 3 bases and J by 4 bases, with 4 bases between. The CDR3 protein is CASSDGYEQYF. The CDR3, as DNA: TGTGCCAGCAGTGACGGTTACGAGCAGTACTTC.

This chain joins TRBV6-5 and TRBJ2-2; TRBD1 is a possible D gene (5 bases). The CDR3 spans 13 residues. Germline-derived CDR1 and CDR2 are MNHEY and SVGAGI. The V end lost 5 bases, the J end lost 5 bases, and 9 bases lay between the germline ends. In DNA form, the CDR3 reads TGTGCCAGCAGTAACCAGGGTACCGGGGAGCTGTTTTTT. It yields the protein CASSNQGTGELFF.

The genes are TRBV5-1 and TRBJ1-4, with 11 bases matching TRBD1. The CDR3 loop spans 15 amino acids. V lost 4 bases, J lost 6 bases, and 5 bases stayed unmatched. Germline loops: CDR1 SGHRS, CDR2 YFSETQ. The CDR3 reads CASSPMDRGHEKLFF. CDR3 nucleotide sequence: TGCGCCAGCAGCCCAATGGACAGGGGGCATGAAAAACTGTTTTTT.

CDR3 loop: CASNFQGTRSPEEQFF. CDR3 nucleotides: TGTGCCAGCAACTTCCAAGGGACTAGATCCCCGGAGGAGCAGTTCTTC. J is TRBJ2-1 and V is TRBV7-9, with 8 bases that match TRBD2. This CDR3 contains 16 residues. The V gene's germline CDR1 is SEHNR and CDR2 FQNEAQ (reference sequence). V was pared by 7 bases and J by 10 bases, with 18 bases of the junction left unmatched.

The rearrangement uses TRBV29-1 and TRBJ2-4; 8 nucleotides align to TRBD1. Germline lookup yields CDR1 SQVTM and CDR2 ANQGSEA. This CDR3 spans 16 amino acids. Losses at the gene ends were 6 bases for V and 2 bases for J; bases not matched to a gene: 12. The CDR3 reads CSVVLTGAITKNIQYF. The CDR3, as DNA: TGCAGCGTCGTCTTGACAGGGGCGATAACCAAAAACATTCAGTACTTC. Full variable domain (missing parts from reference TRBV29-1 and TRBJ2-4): SAVISQKPSRDICQRGTSLTIQCQVDSQVTMMFWYRQQPGQSLTLIATANQGSEATYESGFVIDKFPISRPNLTFSTLTVSNMSPEDSSIYLCSVVLTGAITKNIQYFGAGTRLSVL.

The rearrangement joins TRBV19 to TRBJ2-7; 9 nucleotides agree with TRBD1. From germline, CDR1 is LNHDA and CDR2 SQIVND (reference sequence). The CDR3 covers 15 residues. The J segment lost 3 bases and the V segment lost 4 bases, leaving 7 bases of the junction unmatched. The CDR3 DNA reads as TGTGCCAGTAGTAGCGGACAGGGGTACGGCTACGAGCAGTACTTC. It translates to CASSSGQGYGYEQYF. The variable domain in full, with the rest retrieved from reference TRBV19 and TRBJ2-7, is DGGITQSPKYLFRKEGQNVTLSCEQNLNHDAMYWYRQDPGQGLRLIYYSQIVNDFQKGDIAEGYSVSREKKESFPLTVTSAQKNPTAFYLCASSSGQGYGYEQYFGPGTRLTVT.

The CDR3 coding sequence is TGTGCCAGCAGTTTATGGGATCAGGGAACCGGGGAGCTGTTTTTT. It encodes CASSLWDQGTGELFF. The chain employs TRBV27 and TRBJ2-2; TRBD1 might be the D (5 bases). V dropped 1 base and J dropped 5 bases, with 11 bases sitting between them. Germline V gene lookup returns CDR1 MNHEY and CDR2 SMNVEV (reference sequence). CDR3 size: 15 residues.

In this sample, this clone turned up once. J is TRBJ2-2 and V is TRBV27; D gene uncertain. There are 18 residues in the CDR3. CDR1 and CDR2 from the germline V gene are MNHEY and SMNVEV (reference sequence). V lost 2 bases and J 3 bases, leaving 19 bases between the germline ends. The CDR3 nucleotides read TGTGCCAGCAGTTTAAGCTATAGGACCGTGTCCTACACCGGGGAGCTGTTTTTT. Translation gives CASSLSYRTVSYTGELFF.

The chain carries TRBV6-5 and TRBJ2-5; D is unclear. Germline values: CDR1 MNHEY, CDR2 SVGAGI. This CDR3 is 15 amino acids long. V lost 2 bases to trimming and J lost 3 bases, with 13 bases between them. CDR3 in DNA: TGTGCCAGCAGTTACGGTGGTGGGATGGAAGAGACCCAGTACTTC. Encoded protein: CASSYGGGMEETQYF.

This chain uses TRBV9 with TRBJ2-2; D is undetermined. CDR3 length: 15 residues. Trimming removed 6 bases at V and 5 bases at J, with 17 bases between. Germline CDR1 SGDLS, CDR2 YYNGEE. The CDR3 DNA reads TGTGCCAGCACCCACGAGGAAGTCCGTACCGGGGAGCTGTTTTTT. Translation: CASTHEEVRTGELFF.

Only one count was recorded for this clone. CDR3 in amino acids: CASSFIFPSADTQYF. DNA for the CDR3: TGTGCCAGCAGTTTTATATTCCCCTCAGCAGATACGCAGTATTTT. The J gene is TRBJ2-3, the V gene TRBV28, with D uncertain. The length of the CDR3 is 15 residues. The V end was cut by 3 bases, the J end by 4 bases, with 14 bases between. In germline, CDR1 is MDHEN, CDR2 SYDVKM.

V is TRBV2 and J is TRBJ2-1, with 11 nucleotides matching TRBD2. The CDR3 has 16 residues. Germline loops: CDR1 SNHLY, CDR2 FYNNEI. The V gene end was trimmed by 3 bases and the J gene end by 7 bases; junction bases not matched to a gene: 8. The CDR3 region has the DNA TGTGCCAGCAGTGACCCAGGACTAGCGGGCTCGAATGAGCAGTTCTTC. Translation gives CASSDPGLAGSNEQFF. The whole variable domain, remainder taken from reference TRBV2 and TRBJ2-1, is EPEVTQTPSHQVTQMGQEVILRCVPISNHLYFYWYRQILGQKVEFLVSFYNNEISEKSEIFDDQFSVERPDGSNFTLKIRSTKLEDSAMYFCASSDPGLAGSNEQFFGPGTRLTVL.

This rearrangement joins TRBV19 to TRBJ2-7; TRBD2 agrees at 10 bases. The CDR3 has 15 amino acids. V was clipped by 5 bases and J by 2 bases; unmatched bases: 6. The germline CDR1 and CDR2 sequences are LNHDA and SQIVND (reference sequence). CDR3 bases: TGTGCCAGTAGTGTCCTAGCGGGAGCCCCCTACGAGCAGTACTTC. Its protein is CASSVLAGAPYEQYF. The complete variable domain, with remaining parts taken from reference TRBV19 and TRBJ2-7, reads DGGITQSPKYLFRKEGQNVTLSCEQNLNHDAMYWYRQDPGQGLRLIYYSQIVNDFQKGDIAEGYSVSREKKESFPLTVTSAQKNPTAFYLCASSVLAGAPYEQYFGPGTRLTVT.